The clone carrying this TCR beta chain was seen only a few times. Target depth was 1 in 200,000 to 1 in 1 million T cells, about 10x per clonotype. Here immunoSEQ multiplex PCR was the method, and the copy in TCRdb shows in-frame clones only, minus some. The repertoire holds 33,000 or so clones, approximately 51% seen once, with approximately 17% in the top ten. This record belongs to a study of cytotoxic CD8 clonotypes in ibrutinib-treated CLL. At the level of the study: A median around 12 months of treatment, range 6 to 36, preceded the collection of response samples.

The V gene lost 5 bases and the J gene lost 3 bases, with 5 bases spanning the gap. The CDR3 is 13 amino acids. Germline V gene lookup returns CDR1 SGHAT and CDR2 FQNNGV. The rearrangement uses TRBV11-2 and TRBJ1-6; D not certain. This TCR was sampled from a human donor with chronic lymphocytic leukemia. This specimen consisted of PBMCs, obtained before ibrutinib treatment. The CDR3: CASSLDYNSPLHF. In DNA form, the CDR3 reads TGTGCCAGCAGCCTGGACTATAATTCACCCCTCCACTTT.